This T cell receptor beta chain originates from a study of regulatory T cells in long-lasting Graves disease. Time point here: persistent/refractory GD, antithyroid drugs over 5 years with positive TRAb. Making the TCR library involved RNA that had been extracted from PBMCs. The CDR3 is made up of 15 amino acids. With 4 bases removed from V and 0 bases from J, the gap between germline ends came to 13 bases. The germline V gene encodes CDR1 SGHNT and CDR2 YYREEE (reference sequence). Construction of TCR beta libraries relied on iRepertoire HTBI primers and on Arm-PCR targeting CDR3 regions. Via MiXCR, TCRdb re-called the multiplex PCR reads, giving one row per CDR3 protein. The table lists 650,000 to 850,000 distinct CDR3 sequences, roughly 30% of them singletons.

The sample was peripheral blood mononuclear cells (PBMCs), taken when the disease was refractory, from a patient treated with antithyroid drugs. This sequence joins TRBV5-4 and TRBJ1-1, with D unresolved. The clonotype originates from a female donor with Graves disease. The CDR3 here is CASSPRPVMNTEAFF. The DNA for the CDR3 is TGTGCCAGCAGCCCACGTCCGGTAATGAACACTGAAGCTTTCTTT.